This TCR beta chain was identified in a study of cytomegalovirus exposure and HLA in healthy donors. Overall study: One earlier analysis, a look at about 179 million T cells, found more than 100 million unique TCR beta sequences. Study-level points and caveats: Analysis was performed later, and it showed HLA-associated TCR beta chains to be more clonally expanded than equally common others.

Germline CDR1 MNHEY, CDR2 SMNVEV (reference sequence). The CDR3 is made up of 16 amino acids. The V end lost 0 bases, the J end lost 6 bases, and 18 bases lay between the germline ends. It was with 60 Vbeta and 13 Jbeta primers that the PCR ran. Sequencing was performed with immunoSEQ multiplex PCR; in TCRdb, only in-frame clones are kept and a portion is missing. The profile shows some 110,000 clones, over 9.5% of them singletons. A remark on this clone: Its antigen is unidentified.

Sequenced sample: PBMCs. The sequence was obtained from a middle-aged man in good health and CMV-seropositive. This sequence joins TRBV27 and TRBJ2-7; a weak D match, TRBD1 (8 bases). The CDR3 protein is CASSLSSGQGGSEQYF. The CDR3 nucleotides read TGTGCCAGCAGTTTATCTTCAGGACAGGGAGGGTCCGAGCAGTACTTC.